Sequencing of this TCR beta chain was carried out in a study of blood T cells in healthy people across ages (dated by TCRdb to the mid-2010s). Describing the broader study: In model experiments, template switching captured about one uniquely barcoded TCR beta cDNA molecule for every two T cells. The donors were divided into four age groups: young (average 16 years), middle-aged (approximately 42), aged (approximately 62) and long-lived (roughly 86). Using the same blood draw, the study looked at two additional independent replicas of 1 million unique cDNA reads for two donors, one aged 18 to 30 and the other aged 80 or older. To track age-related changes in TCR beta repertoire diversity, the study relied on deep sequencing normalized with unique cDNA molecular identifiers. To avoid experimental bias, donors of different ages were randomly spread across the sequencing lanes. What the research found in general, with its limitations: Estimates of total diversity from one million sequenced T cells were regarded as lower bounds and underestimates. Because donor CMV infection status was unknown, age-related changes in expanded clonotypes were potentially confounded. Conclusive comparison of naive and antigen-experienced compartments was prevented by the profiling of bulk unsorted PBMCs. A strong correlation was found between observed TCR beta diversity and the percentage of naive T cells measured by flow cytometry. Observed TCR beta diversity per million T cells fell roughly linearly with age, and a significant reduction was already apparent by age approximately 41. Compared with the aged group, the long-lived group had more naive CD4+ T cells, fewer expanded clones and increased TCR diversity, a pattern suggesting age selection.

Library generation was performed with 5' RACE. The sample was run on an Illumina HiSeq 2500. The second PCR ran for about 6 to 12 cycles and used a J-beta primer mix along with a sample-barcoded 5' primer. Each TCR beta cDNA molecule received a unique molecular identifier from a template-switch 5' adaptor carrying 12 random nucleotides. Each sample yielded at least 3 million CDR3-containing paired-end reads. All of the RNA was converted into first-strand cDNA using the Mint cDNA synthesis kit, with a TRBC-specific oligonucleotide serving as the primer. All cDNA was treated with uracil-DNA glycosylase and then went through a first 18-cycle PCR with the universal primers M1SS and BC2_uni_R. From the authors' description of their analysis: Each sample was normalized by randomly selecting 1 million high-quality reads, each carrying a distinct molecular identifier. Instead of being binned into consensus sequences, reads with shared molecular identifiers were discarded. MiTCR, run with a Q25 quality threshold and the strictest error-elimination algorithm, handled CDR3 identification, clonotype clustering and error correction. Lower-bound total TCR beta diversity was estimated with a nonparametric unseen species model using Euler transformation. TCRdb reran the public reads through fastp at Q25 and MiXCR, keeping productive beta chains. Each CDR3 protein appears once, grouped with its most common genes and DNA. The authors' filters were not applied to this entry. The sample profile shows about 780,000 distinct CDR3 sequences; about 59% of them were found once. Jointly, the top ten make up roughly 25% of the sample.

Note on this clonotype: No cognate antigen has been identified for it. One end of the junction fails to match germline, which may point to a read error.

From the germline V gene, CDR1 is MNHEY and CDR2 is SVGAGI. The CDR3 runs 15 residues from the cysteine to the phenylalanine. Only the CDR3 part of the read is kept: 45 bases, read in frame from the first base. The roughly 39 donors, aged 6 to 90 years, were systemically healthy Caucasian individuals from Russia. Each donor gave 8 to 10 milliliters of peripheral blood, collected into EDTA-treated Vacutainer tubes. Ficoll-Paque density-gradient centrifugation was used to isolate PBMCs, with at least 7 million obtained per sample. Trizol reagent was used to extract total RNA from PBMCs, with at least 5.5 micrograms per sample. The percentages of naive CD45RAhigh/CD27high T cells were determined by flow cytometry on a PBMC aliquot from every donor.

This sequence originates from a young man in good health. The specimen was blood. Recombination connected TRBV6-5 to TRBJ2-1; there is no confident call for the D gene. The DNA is TGTGCCAGCAGTTACTCAGGGAACTCCTACAATGAACAGTTCTTC. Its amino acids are CASSYSGNSYNEQFF.